This TCR beta chain appears in the sequencing data of a study of cytomegalovirus exposure and HLA in healthy donors. This PCR relied on a set of 60 Vbeta primers and 13 Jbeta primers. TCRdb keeps only in-frame clones here, not all; method: immunoSEQ multiplex PCR. Among some 200,000 clones listed, 82% were seen once. This clone appeared once. The CDR3 totals 18 residues. Trimming took off 2 bases at V and 2 bases at J, with 23 bases between the two ends. CDR1 is GTSNPN and CDR2 is SVGIG in the germline V gene (reference sequence). This chain links TRBV30 with TRBJ2-3; possible D gene TRBD2, 5 bases. Sequenced: PBMCs. The TCR comes from a woman younger than 35 in good health and CMV-seronegative. CDR3 in DNA: TGTGCCTGGAGTCGGTCCCGGACTCGCCCACACTACACAGATACGCAGTATTTT. This translates into CAWSRSRTRPHYTDTQYF.